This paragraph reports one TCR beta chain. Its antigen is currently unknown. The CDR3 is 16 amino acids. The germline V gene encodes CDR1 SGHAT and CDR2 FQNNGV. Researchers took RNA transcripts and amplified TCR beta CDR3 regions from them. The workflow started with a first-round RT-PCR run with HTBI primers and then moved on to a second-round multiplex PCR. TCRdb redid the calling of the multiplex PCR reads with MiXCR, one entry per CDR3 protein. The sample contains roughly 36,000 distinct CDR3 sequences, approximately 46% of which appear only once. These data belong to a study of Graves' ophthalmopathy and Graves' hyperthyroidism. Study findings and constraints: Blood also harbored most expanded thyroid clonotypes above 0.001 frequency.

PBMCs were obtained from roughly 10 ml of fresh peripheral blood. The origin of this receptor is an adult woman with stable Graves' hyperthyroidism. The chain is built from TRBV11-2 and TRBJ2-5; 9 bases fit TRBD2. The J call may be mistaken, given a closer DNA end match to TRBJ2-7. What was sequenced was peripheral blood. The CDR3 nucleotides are TGTGCCAGCAGCGCCGACGGGCGGGAGGGCCGCCACGAGCAGTACTTC. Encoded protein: CASSADGREGRHEQYF.